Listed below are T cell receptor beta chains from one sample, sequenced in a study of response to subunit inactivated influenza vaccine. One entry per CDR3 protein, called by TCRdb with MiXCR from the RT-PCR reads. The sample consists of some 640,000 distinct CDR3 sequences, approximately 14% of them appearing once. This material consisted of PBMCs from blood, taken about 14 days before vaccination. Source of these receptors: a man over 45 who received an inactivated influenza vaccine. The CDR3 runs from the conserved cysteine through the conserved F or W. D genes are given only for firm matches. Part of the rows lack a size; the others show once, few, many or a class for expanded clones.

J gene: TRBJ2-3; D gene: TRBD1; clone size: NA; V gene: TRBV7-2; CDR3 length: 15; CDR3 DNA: TGTGCCAGCAGCTCTGACAGGGGCGGCCCAAGGGCGCAGTATTTT; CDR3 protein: CASSSDRGGPRAQYF
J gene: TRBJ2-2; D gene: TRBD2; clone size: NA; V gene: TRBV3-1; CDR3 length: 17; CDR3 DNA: TGTGCCAGCAGCCCCAATTTAGCGGGAGGATTCACCGGGGAGCTGTTTTTT; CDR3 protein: CASSPNLAGGFTGELFF
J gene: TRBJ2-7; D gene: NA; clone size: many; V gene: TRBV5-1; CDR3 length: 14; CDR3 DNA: TGCGCCAGCAGCTTGAAGTCCGGGGACTACGAGCAGTACTTC; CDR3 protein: CASSLKSGDYEQYF
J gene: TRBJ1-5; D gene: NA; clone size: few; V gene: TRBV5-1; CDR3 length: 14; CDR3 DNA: TGCGCCAGCAGCTTAACAGGGCTCGCCGAGCCCCAGCATTTT; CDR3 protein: CASSLTGLAEPQHF
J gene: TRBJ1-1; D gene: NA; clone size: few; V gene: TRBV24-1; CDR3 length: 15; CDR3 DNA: TGTGCCACCAGTGACTCCGGGACTGACAACACTGAAGCTTTCTTT; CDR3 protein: CATSDSGTDNTEAFF
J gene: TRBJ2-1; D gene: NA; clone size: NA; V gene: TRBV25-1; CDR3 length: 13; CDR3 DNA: TGTGCCAGCAGTGGGACAAAGAACAATGAGCAGTTCTTC; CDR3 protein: CASSGTKNNEQFF
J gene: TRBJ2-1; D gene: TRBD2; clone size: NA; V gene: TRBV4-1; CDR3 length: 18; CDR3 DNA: TGCGCCAGCAGCCAAGATCTTACAGGTCTAGCGGGCGGGAATGAGCAGTTCTTC; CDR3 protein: CASSQDLTGLAGGNEQFF
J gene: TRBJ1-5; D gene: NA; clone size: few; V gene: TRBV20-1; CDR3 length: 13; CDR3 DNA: TGCAGTGCCCTCCTAACTATAACGAAGCCCCAGCATTTT; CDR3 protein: CSALLTITKPQHF
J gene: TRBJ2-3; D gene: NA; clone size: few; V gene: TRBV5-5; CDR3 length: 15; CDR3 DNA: TGTGCCAGCAGCTCGCTGACTAGTTTGCCAGATACGCAGTATTTT; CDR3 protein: CASSSLTSLPDTQYF
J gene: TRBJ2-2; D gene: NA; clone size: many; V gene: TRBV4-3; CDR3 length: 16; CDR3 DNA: TGCGCCAGCAGCCAAGAAATGTGGGGGAACACCGGGGAGCTGTTTTTT; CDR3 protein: CASSQEMWGNTGELFF
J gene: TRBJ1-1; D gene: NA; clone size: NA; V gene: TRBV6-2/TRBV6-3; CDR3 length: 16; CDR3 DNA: TGTGCCAGCAGTTATGAGGGAAAGGTAACGAACACTGAAGCTTTCTTT; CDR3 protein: CASSYEGKVTNTEAFF
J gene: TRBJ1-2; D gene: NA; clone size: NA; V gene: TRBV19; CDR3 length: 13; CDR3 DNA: TGTGCCAGTAGTTCTTCCTCCCGCTATGGCTACACCTTC; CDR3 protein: CASSSSSRYGYTF
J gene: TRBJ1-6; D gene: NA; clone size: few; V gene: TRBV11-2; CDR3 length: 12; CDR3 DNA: TGTGCCAGCAGCTTAGAATACTCACCCCTCCACTTT; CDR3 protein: CASSLEYSPLHF
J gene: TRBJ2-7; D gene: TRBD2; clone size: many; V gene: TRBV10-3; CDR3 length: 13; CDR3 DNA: TGTGCCATCAGTGGGACTAGCGGATACGAGCAGTACTTC; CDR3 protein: CAISGTSGYEQYF
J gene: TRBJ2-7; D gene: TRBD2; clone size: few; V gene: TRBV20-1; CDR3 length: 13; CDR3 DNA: TGCAGTGCTAGTGACGGGAGGTCCTACGAGCAGTACTTC; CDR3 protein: CSASDGRSYEQYF
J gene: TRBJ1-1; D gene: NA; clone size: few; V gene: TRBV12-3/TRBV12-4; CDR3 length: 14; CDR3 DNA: TGTGCCAGCAGTTTAGGTCCAGGGTCCACTGAAGCTTTCTTT; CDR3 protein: CASSLGPGSTEAFF
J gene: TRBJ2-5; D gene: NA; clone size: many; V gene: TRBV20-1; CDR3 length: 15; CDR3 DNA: TGCAGTGCTAGAGATTACGGCAGGGGCCAAGAGACCCAGTACTTC; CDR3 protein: CSARDYGRGQETQYF
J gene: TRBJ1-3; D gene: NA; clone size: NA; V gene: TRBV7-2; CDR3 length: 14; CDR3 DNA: TGTGCCAGCAGCTTAAACCCGAGGGGAAACACCATATATTTT; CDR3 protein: CASSLNPRGNTIYF
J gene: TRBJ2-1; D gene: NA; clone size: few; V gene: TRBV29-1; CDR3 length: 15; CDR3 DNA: TGCAGCGTTAAGGGAGGCAGGGAAAGATACAATGAGCAGTTCTTC; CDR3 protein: CSVKGGRERYNEQFF
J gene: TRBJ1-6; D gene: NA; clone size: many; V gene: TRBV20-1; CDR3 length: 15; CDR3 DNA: TGCAGTGCCCTTCCAGTCACAGGGTATCGTTCACCCCTCCACTTT; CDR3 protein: CSALPVTGYRSPLHF
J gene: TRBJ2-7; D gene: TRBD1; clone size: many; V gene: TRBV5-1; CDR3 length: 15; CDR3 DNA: TGCGCCAGCAGCTTGGACCCAGACAGGGGAAGCGAGCAGTACTTC; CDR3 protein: CASSLDPDRGSEQYF
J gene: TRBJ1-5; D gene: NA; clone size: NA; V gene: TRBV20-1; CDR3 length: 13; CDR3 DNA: TGCAGTGCTAGAGAACCCCCCCATCAGCCCCAGCATTTT; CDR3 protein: CSAREPPHQPQHF
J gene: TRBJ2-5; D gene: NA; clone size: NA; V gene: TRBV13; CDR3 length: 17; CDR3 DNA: TGTGCCAGCAGCTACACATTAGGGACTGTCTACCAAGAGACCCAGTACTTC; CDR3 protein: CASSYTLGTVYQETQYF
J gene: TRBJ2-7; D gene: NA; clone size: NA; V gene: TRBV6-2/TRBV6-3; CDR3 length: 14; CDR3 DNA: TGTGCTACTGATCACCGCGGGAACCCCTACGAGCAGTACTTC; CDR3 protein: CATDHRGNPYEQYF
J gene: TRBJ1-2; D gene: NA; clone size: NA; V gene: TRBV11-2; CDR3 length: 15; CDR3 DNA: TGTGCCAGCAGCTTAGATCAGGGAGGGATTGATGGCTACACCTTC; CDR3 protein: CASSLDQGGIDGYTF
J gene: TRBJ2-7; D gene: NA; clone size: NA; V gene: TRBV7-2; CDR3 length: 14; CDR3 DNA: TGTGCCAGCAGCTTAGCCGCCTTTCAGTACGAGCAGTACTTC; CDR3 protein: CASSLAAFQYEQYF
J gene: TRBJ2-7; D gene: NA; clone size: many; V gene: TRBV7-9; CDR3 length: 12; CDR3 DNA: TGTGCCAGTGAGACCGCAGACTACGAGCAGTACTTC; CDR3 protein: CASETADYEQYF
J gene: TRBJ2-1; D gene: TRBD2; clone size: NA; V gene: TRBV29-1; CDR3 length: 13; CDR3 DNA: TGCAGCGCAGGGACTAGCGGGAGGAGTGAGCAGTTCTTC; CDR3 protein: CSAGTSGRSEQFF
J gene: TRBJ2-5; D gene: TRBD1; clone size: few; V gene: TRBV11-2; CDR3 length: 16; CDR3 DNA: TGTGCCAGCAGCTTGACCGGGACAGGGGACCGAGAGACCCAGTACTTC; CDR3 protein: CASSLTGTGDRETQYF
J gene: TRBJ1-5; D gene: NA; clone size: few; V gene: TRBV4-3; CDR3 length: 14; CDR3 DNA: TGCGCCAGCAGCCAAGATCTGGAGGGACCAGCCCAGCATTTT; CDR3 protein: CASSQDLEGPAQHF
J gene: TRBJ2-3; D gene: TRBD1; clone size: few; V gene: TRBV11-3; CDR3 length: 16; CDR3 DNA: TGTGCCAGCAGCGGAGGGACAGGGAAAGAACCAGATACGCAGTATTTT; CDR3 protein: CASSGGTGKEPDTQYF
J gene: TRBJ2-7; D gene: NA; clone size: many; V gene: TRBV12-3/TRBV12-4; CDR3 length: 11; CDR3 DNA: TGTGCCAGCAGGGCGGGCGGCGAGCAGTACTTC; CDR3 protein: CASRAGGEQYF
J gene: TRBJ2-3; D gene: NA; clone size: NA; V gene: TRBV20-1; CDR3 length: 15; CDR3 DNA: TGCAGTGCTAGGGGTAGCGCCACAAACACAGATACGCAGTATTTT; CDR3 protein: CSARGSATNTDTQYF
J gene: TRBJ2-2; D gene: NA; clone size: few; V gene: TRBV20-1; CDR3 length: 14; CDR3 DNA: TGCAGTGCTAGTAATCTGGGGAGGACCGGGGAGCTGTTTTTT; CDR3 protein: CSASNLGRTGELFF
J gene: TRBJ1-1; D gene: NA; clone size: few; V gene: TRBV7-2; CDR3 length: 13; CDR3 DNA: TGTGCCAGCAGCTTCATCAGGGACACTGAAGCTTTCTTT; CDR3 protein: CASSFIRDTEAFF
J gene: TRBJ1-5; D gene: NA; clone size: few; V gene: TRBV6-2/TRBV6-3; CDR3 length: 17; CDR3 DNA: TGTGCCAGCAGCAAAACGGGCCTCACATATAGCAATCAGCCCCAGCATTTT; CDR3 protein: CASSKTGLTYSNQPQHF
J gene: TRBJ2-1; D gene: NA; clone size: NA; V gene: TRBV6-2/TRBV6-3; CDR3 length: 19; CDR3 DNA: TGTGCCAGCAGGGTTGGGACAGTGCGGACTCGCGGGAGTGTCTATGAGCAGTTCTTC; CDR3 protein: CASRVGTVRTRGSVYEQFF
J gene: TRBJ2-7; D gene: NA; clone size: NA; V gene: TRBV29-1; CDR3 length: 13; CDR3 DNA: TGCAGCGTTGAAGTCCACAGGGGGGGCGAGCAGTACTTC; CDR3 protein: CSVEVHRGGEQYF
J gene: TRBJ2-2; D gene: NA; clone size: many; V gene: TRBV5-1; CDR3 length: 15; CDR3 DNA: TGCGCCAGCAGCTTGGGCCAGCCGAACACCGGGGAGCTGTTTTTT; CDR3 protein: CASSLGQPNTGELFF
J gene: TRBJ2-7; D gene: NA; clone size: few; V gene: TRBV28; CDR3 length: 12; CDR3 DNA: TGTGCCAGCAGTCGCGCCGGTGGGCAGCAGTACTTC; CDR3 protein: CASSRAGGQQYF
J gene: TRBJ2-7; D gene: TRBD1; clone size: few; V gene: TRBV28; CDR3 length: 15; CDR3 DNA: TGTGCCAGCAGTCTTCCGGACAGGGAGTACTACGAGCAGTACTTC; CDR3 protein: CASSLPDREYYEQYF
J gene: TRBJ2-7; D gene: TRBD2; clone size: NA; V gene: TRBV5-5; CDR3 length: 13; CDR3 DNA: TGTGCCAGCAGGAGCGGGAGAAACGACGAGCAGTACTTC; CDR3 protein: CASRSGRNDEQYF
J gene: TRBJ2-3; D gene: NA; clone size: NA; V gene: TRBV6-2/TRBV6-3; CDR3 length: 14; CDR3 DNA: TGTGCCAGCATCGACGCCGGCCTAAGAGATACGCAGTATTTT; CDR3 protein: CASIDAGLRDTQYF
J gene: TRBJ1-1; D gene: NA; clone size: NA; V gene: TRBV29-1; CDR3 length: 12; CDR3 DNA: TGCAGCGCGATACAGGAGGAGGATGGAGCTTTCTTT; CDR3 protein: CSAIQEEDGAFF
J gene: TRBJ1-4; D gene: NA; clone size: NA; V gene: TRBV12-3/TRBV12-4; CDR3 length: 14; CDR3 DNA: TGTGCCAGCACCGAAGTGGGGCTGGGTGAAAAACTGTTTTTT; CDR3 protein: CASTEVGLGEKLFF
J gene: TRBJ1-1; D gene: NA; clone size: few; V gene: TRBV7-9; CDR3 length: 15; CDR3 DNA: TGTGCCAGCAGCCTTGTGACAGGAGCGAACACTGAAGCTTTCTTT; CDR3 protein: CASSLVTGANTEAFF
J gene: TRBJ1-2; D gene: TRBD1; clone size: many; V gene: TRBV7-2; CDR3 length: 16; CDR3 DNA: TGTGCCAGCAGCCCGCACTCCGGGACAGAGGTTTATGGCTACACCTTC; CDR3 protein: CASSPHSGTEVYGYTF
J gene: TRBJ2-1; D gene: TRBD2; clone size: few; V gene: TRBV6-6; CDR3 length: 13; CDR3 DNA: TGTGCCAGCAGCCAACTAGCGGGGGGAGAGCAGTTCTTC; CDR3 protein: CASSQLAGGEQFF
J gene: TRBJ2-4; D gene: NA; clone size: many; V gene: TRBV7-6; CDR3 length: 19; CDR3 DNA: TGTGCCAGCAGCTTAGAAGGGCCCCGAATAGCGAGAGCCAAAAACATTCAGTACTTC; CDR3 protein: CASSLEGPRIARAKNIQYF
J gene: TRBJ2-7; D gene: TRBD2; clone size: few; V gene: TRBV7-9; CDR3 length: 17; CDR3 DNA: TGTGCCAGCAGCTTTGGACTAGCGGGGGGCGCCACCTACGAGCAGTACTTC; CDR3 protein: CASSFGLAGGATYEQYF
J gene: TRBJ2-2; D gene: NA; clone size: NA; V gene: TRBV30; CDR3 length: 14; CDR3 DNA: TGTGCCTGGAGTGTAATTGCGAACACCGGGGAGCTGTTTTTT; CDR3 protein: CAWSVIANTGELFF
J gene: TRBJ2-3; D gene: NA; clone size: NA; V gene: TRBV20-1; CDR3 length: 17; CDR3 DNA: TGCAGCTCTAGTCAATCCTATTGGCAGGATCGCACAGATACGCAGTATTTT; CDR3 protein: CSSSQSYWQDRTDTQYF
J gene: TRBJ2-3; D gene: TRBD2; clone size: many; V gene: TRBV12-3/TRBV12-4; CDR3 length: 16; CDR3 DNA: TGTGCCAGCAGTTTCGGACTAGCGGGGGTTGTAGATACGCAGTATTTT; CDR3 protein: CASSFGLAGVVDTQYF
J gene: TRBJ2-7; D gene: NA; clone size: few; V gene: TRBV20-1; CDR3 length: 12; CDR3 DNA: TGCAGTGCTAGAACTGACTCCTACGAGCAGTACTTC; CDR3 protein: CSARTDSYEQYF
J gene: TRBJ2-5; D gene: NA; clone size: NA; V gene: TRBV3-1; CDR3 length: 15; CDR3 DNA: TGTGCCAGCAGCCAGACGACGCAGGCCCAAGAGACCCAGTACTTC; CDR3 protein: CASSQTTQAQETQYF
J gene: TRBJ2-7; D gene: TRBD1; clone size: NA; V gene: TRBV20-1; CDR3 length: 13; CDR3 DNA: TGCAGTGCTACCGAAAGGGGGCGGCGCGAGCAGTACTTC; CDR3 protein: CSATERGRREQYF
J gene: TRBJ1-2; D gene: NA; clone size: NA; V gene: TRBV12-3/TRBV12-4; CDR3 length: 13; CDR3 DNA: TGTGCCAGCAGTTTAGTGTCGGCCTATGGCTACACCTTC; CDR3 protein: CASSLVSAYGYTF
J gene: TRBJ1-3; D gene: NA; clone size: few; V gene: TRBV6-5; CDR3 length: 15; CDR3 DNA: TGTGCCAGCAGTTACGAGGGGGTATCTGGAAACACCATATATTTT; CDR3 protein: CASSYEGVSGNTIYF
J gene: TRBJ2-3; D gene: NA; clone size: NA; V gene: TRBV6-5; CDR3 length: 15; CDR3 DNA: TGTGCCAGCAGTTACTCGCTTGGGCCCACAGATACGCAGTATTTT; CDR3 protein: CASSYSLGPTDTQYF